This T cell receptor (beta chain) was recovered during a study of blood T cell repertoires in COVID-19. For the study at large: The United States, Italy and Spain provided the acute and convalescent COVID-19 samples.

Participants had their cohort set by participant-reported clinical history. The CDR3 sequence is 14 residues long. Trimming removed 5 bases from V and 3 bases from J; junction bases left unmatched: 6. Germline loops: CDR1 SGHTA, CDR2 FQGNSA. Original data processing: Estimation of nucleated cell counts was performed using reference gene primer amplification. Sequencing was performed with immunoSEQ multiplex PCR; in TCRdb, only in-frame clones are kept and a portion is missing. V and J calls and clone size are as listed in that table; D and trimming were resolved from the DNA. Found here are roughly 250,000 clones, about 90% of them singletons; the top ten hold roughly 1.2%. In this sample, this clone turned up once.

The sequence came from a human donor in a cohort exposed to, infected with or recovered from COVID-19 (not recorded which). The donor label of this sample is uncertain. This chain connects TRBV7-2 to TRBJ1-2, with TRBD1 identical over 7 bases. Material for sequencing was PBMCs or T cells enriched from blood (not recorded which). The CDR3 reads CASSQQGGYYGYTF. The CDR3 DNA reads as TGTGCCAGCAGCCAGCAGGGGGGCTACTATGGCTACACCTTC.